One sample yielded the 9 T cell receptor beta chains listed below, sequenced in a study of blood T cells in healthy people across ages. With a J-beta primer mix and a sample-barcoded 5' primer, a second PCR ran 7 to 11 cycles. MiXCR, applied by TCRdb to the 5' RACE reads, yields one record per CDR3 protein. The table has about 670,000 distinct CDR3 sequences, roughly half seen once. The sequencing input was blood. These receptors came from a woman aged 80 or over in good health.

This clonotype was detected ten times or more. This rearrangement joins TRBV6-1 to TRBJ2-2, with D tentatively TRBD1 (5 bases). Trimming stripped 2 bases from V and 6 bases from J, with 10 bases between. The CDR3 covers 14 residues. Germline CDR1 is MNHNS and CDR2 is SASEGT. The CDR3 protein is CASSETRVAGELFF. Written as DNA, the CDR3 is TGTGCCAGCAGTGAAACCAGGGTAGCCGGGGAGCTGTTTTTT.

As regards this clonotype: This sequence may be a read error, since a much larger clone differs from it by one base. The chain joins TRBV2 to TRBJ2-7, with D maybe TRBD2 (5 bases). In germline, CDR1 is SNHLY, CDR2 FYNNEI. The germline V and J ends were trimmed by 4 bases and 3 bases, with 10 bases remaining between them. The CDR3 is made up of 13 amino acids. The CDR3 region has the DNA TGTGCCAGCAGTGCAGACGGGGTCTACGAGCAGTACTTC. It codes for CASSADGVYEQYF.

This clonotype appeared many times. V and J are TRBV7-9 and TRBJ2-1, with a tentative D call TRBD1 (6 bases). This CDR3 region has 18 residues. V gave up 3 bases and J gave up 6 bases, with 24 bases separating them. Germline loops: CDR1 SEHNR, CDR2 FQNEAQ (reference sequence). The CDR3 DNA is TGTGCCAGCAGCTTCCCGGCGGTGACAGGCAAGAATAGCAATGAGCAGTTCTTC. This translates into CASSFPAVTGKNSNEQFF.

The chain links TRBV10-3 to TRBJ2-3; 9 bases are a match to TRBD2. Germline loops: CDR1 ENHRY, CDR2 SYGVKD. This CDR3 comprises 13 residues. The ends lost 7 bases at V and 3 bases at J; junction bases unmatched: 2. CDR3 nucleotides: TGTGCCATCACTAGCGGGACTACAGATACGCAGTATTTT. It yields the protein CAITSGTTDTQYF.

This clonotype was detected only a few times. The gene calls are TRBV20-1 and TRBJ1-5; a possible D gene is TRBD1 (6 bases). Germline CDR1 DFQATT, CDR2 SNEGSKA (reference sequence). This CDR3 is built from 14 residues. The V end was cut by 4 bases, the J end by 4 bases, with 14 bases between. CDR3 coding DNA: TGCAGTGCTAAGGCAGGGGATCTGAATCAGCCCCAGCATTTT. This codes for CSAKAGDLNQPQHF.

In regard to this clonotype: With a much larger clone just one base away, this may be a read error. The V and J genes are TRBV11-2 and TRBJ2-5; 8 positions match TRBD1. With 3 bases clipped from V and 4 bases from J, the junction kept 13 bases outside the gene matches. The CDR3 has 17 residues. Germline V lookup: CDR1 SGHAT, CDR2 FQNNGV. The CDR3 coding sequence is TGTGCCAGCAGCTTTGTTGCAGGGGGCCTGGCCGTAGAGACCCAGTACTTC. This sequence encodes CASSFVAGGLAVETQYF.

This chain links TRBV18 with TRBJ2-1, with 8 bases aligning to TRBD2. Germline V gives CDR1 KGHSH, CDR2 LQKENI. The CDR3 runs 15 residues. J lost 4 bases, V lost 2 bases, and 4 bases had no gene match. CDR3 protein: CASSPFPGGYNEQFF. As DNA, the CDR3 is TGTGCCAGCTCACCATTCCCGGGAGGGTACAATGAGCAGTTCTTC.

This clonotype was observed at least ten times. The chain recombines TRBV24-1 with TRBJ2-1; tentatively, D is TRBD2 (5 bases). Trimming stripped 3 bases from V and 1 base from J, with 12 bases between. The germline V gene has CDR1 KGHDR and CDR2 SFDVKD. The CDR3 is 16 residues long. CDR3 loop: CATSDPSGGSYNEQFF. CDR3 in DNA: TGTGCCACCAGTGATCCCAGCGGCGGTTCCTACAATGAGCAGTTCTTC.

This clonotype showed up just once. Being one base from a much bigger clone, this may be a read error. The chain carries TRBV5-1 and TRBJ2-7; perhaps TRBD2 as D (6 bases). V dropped 0 bases and J dropped 10 bases, with 20 bases sitting between them. This CDR3 region has 15 residues. CDR1 and CDR2 (germline): SGHRS, YFSETQ. CDR3 residues: CASSLVLALGEAQYF. CDR3 sequence (DNA): TGCGCCAGCAGCTTGGTTCTAGCGCTTGGGGAGGCCCAGTACTTC.